The 23 T cell receptor beta chains below come from one sample, sequenced in a study of T cell repertoires in cytomegalovirus infection. In TCRdb, the reads were re-called with MiXCR into one record per CDR3 protein. The top ten clones hold roughly 9% of a sample with a few hundred thousand distinct CDR3 sequences, 18% of them seen once. Sequencing used PBMCs. These receptors were collected from a human donor in good health (CMV status not recorded). Some clones in this sample may be carry-over from other donors' samples.

The chain recombines TRBV12-3 or TRBV12-4 with TRBJ2-3; D might be TRBD2 (5 bases). Trimming took 1 base from V and 6 from J, leaving 17 bases between them. The CDR3 runs 16 residues. The CDR3 reads CASSLGSASPGDTQYF. CDR3 in DNA: TGTGCCAGCAGTTTAGGATCAGCAAGCCCGGGGGATACGCAGTATTTT.

This clonotype was seen many times. The chain uses TRBV7-2 and TRBJ1-4; D is uncertain. V lost 2 bases and J 7 bases, leaving 11 bases between the germline ends. This CDR3 contains 14 residues. From germline, CDR1 is SGHTA and CDR2 FQGNSA. CDR3 sequence reads: CASSLSLVGEKLFF. The CDR3 nucleotides read TGTGCCAGCAGCTTAAGCTTAGTGGGTGAAAAACTGTTTTTT.

The sample holds many counts of this clonotype. J is TRBJ2-2 and V is TRBV7-2, with D hard to call. The CDR3 runs to 14 residues. Germline V gene data show CDR1 as SGHTA and CDR2 as FQGNSA. V was cut by 5 bases and J by 5 bases, with 12 bases left in between. The CDR3 nucleotides are TGTGCCAGCAGCCCTCGATACGAAACCGGGGAGCTGTTTTTT. Amino acid sequence: CASSPRYETGELFF.

V and J are TRBV10-3 and TRBJ1-2; perhaps TRBD1 as D (5 bases). CDR3 length equals 13 residues. The V end was cut by 6 bases, the J end by 2 bases, with 10 bases between. The V gene's germline CDR1 is ENHRY and CDR2 SYGVKD. The CDR3 region has the DNA TGTGCCATCAGGCAGGGAACAAACTATGGCTACACCTTC. Translation gives CAIRQGTNYGYTF.

This clonotype was seen many times. The rearrangement joins TRBV7-2 to TRBJ1-4; possibly TRBD1 for D (6 bases). The CDR3 runs 16 residues. CDR1 SGHTA and CDR2 FQGNSA come from the germline V gene. V lost 6 bases, J lost 0 bases, and 14 bases lay in between. CDR3 coding DNA: TGTGCCAGCAGTACAGGGCCCCTTTCAACTAATGAAAAACTGTTTTTT. Protein: CASSTGPLSTNEKLFF.

This chain uses TRBV20-1 with TRBJ2-3; tentatively, D is TRBD2 (5 bases). From germline, CDR1 is DFQATT and CDR2 SNEGSKA (reference sequence). The V end was cut by 0 bases, the J end by 1 base, with 8 bases between. This CDR3 is 14 amino acids long. CDR3 residues: CSARDGLGTDTQYF. In nucleotides, the CDR3 is TGCAGTGCTAGAGATGGACTTGGCACAGATACGCAGTATTTT.

This clonotype was counted a few times. V is TRBV6-6 and J is TRBJ2-7; unclear D gene. The CDR3 length is 14 residues. V lost 1 base and J lost 1, with 8 bases in between. Per the germline V gene, CDR1 is MNHNY and CDR2 is SVGAGI (reference sequence). CDR3 nucleotide sequence: TGTGCCAGCAGTTACTTGGGAATTTCCTACGAGCAGTACTTC. Its translation is CASSYLGISYEQYF.

This clonotype was picked up many times. The genes are TRBV12-3 or TRBV12-4 and TRBJ1-2; D gene ambiguous. Trimming shortened V by 4 bases and J by 8 bases, and 8 bases separated the two germline ends. The CDR3 spans 11 residues. The CDR3 reads CASSSSVGYTF. The DNA of the CDR3 is TGTGCCAGCAGTTCGTCAGTGGGCTACACCTTC.

The table lists this clonotype with many counts. The gene calls are TRBV7-2 and TRBJ2-7; TRBD2 is a possible D gene (6 bases). Germline assignment: CDR1 SGHTA and CDR2 FQGNSA. The CDR3 contains 14 residues. V lost 4 bases and J 2 bases, leaving 12 bases between the germline ends. CDR3 in amino acids: CASSSSAGPYEQYF. The CDR3 coding sequence is TGTGCCAGCAGCTCTTCGGCGGGACCCTACGAGCAGTACTTC.

Worth noting for this clonotype: This may stem from a read error, because a much larger clone lies one nucleotide away. V is TRBV28 and J is TRBJ2-1; 9 bases line up with TRBD2. V gave up 6 bases and J gave up 11 bases; unmatched junction bases: 17. The CDR3 is 16 amino acids. Per germline, CDR1 MDHEN and CDR2 SYDVKM. The CDR3 protein is CASRVRGTSPSLQQFF. The CDR3, as DNA: TGTGCCAGCAGAGTTCGGGGGACTAGCCCTTCGCTTCAGCAGTTCTTC.

This clonotype has more than one count but fewer than ten. The chain carries TRBV6-2 or TRBV6-3 and TRBJ2-2; 10 nucleotides match TRBD1. The CDR3 contains 17 residues. Trimming removed 2 bases from V and 5 bases from J; junction bases left unmatched: 8. Germline V CDR1 and CDR2: MNHEY, SVGEGT. CDR3 coding DNA: TGTGCCAGCAGTTACCCGATGACAGGGGGCGTAACCGGGGAGCTGTTTTTT. Translation: CASSYPMTGGVTGELFF.

There are many counts of this clonotype. The rearrangement joins TRBV10-3 to TRBJ2-7; TRBD2 matches at 12 bases. Per germline, CDR1 ENHRY and CDR2 SYGVKD. Losses at the gene ends were 0 bases for V and 5 bases for J; bases not matched to a gene: 5. The CDR3 spans 16 residues. CDR3 sequence: CAISESPLAGGDEQYF. CDR3 DNA: TGTGCCATCAGTGAGTCACCACTAGCGGGGGGCGACGAGCAGTACTTC.

This clonotype was seen a handful of times. The rearrangement uses TRBV7-2 and TRBJ2-3; D is perhaps TRBD2 (6 bases). The germline CDR1 and CDR2 sequences are SGHTA and FQGNSA. Trimming took off 2 bases at V and 9 bases at J, with 18 bases between the two ends. This CDR3 contains 15 residues. CDR3 coding DNA: TGTGCCAGCAGCTTACCTAGCGCCCGACTGGAGACGCAGTATTTT. Its translation is CASSLPSARLETQYF.

The chain employs TRBV28 and TRBJ1-2; 7 nucleotides line up with TRBD1. This CDR3 comprises 13 residues. After removal of 6 bases from V and 4 bases from J, the junction contained 5 bases not matched to a gene. Germline V gives CDR1 MDHEN, CDR2 SYDVKM. The CDR3, as DNA: TGTGCCAGCAGAGAACAGGGGCCCTATGGCTACACCTTC. Amino acids: CASREQGPYGYTF.

The chain recombines TRBV4-1 with TRBJ1-1; tentative D call: TRBD1 (6 bases). This CDR3 has 15 amino acids. Per the germline V gene, CDR1 is MGHRA and CDR2 is YSYEKL. Trimming removed 4 bases from V and 0 bases from J, with 12 bases in between. CDR3 in amino acids: CASSPDRSLNTEAFF. The CDR3 DNA is TGCGCCAGCAGCCCGGACAGATCCCTGAACACTGAAGCTTTCTTT.

In this sample, this clonotype turned up a few times. V is TRBV6-2 or TRBV6-3 and J is TRBJ2-5; TRBD2 agrees at 9 bases. The CDR3 length is 14 residues. V lost 2 bases and J lost 3; bases outside the gene matches: 1. Germline assignment: CDR1 MNHEY and CDR2 SVGEGT. This CDR3 is CASSYRLAEETQYF. The DNA of the CDR3 is TGTGCCAGCAGTTACCGACTAGCGGAAGAGACCCAGTACTTC.

This clonotype was counted many times. The rearrangement uses TRBV4-1 and TRBJ2-6; D unresolved. CDR3 length equals 15 residues. Trimming shortened V by 2 bases and J by 0 bases, and 5 bases separated the two germline ends. CDR1 is MGHRA and CDR2 is YSYEKL in the germline V gene. CDR3: CASSQPPSGANVLTF. The CDR3 DNA reads as TGCGCCAGCAGCCAACCCCCCTCTGGGGCCAACGTCCTGACTTTC.

The sample holds a few counts of this clonotype. This rearrangement joins TRBV14 to TRBJ2-1; weak D call: TRBD2 (6 bases). The CDR3 length is 14 residues. V was cut by 1 base and J by 9 bases, with 13 bases left in between. Germline CDR1 and CDR2: SGHDN and FVKESK. CDR3 residues: CASSQVGLAGEQFF. The DNA for the CDR3 is TGTGCCAGCAGCCAAGTGGGACTTGCCGGTGAGCAGTTCTTC.

This clonotype was detected ten times or more. The V gene is TRBV7-8, the J gene TRBJ1-1, with D tentatively TRBD1 (5 bases). Germline V gene data show CDR1 as SGHVS and CDR2 as FQNEAQ. The CDR3 consists of 15 residues. Trimming took 1 base from V and 4 from J, leaving 13 bases between them. The CDR3 region is CASSLVRGVTTEAFF. The CDR3 nucleotides read TGTGCCAGCAGCTTAGTGCGGGGGGTGACCACTGAAGCTTTCTTT.

This clonotype showed up many times. The V and J genes are TRBV25-1 and TRBJ1-1; tentatively, D is TRBD1 (5 bases). This CDR3 spans 13 amino acids. Germline V gene data show CDR1 as MGHDK and CDR2 as SYGVNS. V dropped 7 bases and J dropped 2 bases, with 11 bases sitting between them. CDR3 in DNA: TGTGCCAGCAAGGAGACAGCTAACACTGAAGCTTTCTTT. Encoded protein: CASKETANTEAFF. The full variable domain, completed using reference TRBV25-1 and TRBJ1-1, is EADIYQTPRYLVIGTGKKITLECSQTMGHDKMYWYQQDPGMELHLIHYSYGVNSTEKGDLSSESTVSRIRTEHFPLTLESARPSHTSQYLCASKETANTEAFFGQGTRLTVV.

Ten or more counts support this clonotype. This chain joins TRBV7-9 and TRBJ1-3, with TRBD1 as a possible D gene (5 bases). The CDR3 is 15 amino acids. Germline V gene sequence: CDR1 SEHNR, CDR2 FQNEAQ (reference sequence). V lost 1 base to trimming and J lost 3 bases, with 10 bases between them. CDR3 sequence reads: CASSLEWGRGNTIYF. The CDR3 bases are TGTGCCAGCAGCTTAGAATGGGGACGTGGAAACACCATATATTTT. The whole variable domain, remainder taken from reference TRBV7-9 and TRBJ1-3, is DTGVSQNPRHKITKRGQNVTFRCDPISEHNRLYWYRQTLGQGPEFLTYFQNEAQLEKSRLLSDRFSAERPKGSFSTLEIQRTEQGDSAMYLCASSLEWGRGNTIYFGEGSWLTVV.

There are a few counts of this clonotype. This chain connects TRBV4-1 to TRBJ1-5; the D is unclear. V lost 4 bases and J 10 bases, leaving 14 bases between the germline ends. The V gene's germline CDR1 is MGHRA and CDR2 YSYEKL. The CDR3 contains 13 residues. DNA for the CDR3: TGCGCCAGCAGCCGTCCGGGAATTTATCCCCAGCATTTT. It encodes CASSRPGIYPQHF.

This clonotype was counted only a few times. The chain links TRBV5-6 to TRBJ2-1; 12 bases are a match to TRBD2. The CDR3 has 18 amino acids. The V and J ends lost 2 bases and 8 bases, in that order; junction bases with no gene match: 14. The germline CDR1 and CDR2 sequences are SGHDT and YYEEEE. The CDR3 sequence: CASSFALGLAGGADEQFF. The CDR3 bases are TGTGCCAGCAGCTTCGCCCTCGGTCTAGCGGGGGGGGCTGATGAGCAGTTCTTC.